This T cell receptor (beta chain) was sequenced in a study of blood T cell repertoires in COVID-19. Study overall: Acute and convalescent COVID-19 samples came from the United States, Italy and Spain. Sources were T cells, B-cell-depleted T cells, or PBMCs; the material itself was cDNA or gDNA.

In the authors' methods: The authors estimated nucleated cell counts from reference gene primer amplification. The assay was immunoSEQ multiplex PCR, and TCRdb's table has in-frame clones only and misses some. The V and J calls and clone size were taken over from that table, and D and trimming were inferred from the DNA. The sample includes more than 75,000 clones, 65% to 90% of them seen just once. The CDR3 contains 12 residues. Germline values: CDR1 MDHEN, CDR2 SYDVKM. The germline V and J ends were trimmed by 6 bases and 4 bases, with 10 bases remaining between them. The chain uses TRBV28 and TRBJ2-7; D is perhaps TRBD1 (6 bases). The receptor's source is a man in his 60s with acute or convalescent COVID-19. The sequencing sample was made of peripheral blood. The CDR3 loop is CASSIQGYEQYF. The CDR3 region has the DNA TGTGCCAGCAGCATACAGGGATACGAGCAGTACTTC.